The T cell receptor beta chain under discussion was sequenced for a study of T-cell memory formation after mild COVID-19. Each CDR3 protein gets one entry after TCRdb re-called the 5' RACE reads with MiXCR. The table includes roughly 120,000 distinct CDR3 sequences, roughly 20% detected once. The CDR3 runs 15 residues. Trimming cost V 0 bases and J 7 bases, with 12 bases left between them. Germline CDR1 is LGHDT and CDR2 is YNNKEL (reference sequence). J is TRBJ2-2 and V is TRBV3-1; tentatively, D is TRBD1 (6 bases). This clonotype originated in a man younger than 30 who had mild COVID-19 (a few samples of this study predate the infection). Cell type and time point are not known. The sample taken for sequencing was PBMCs or a T cell subset sorted from them (not recorded which). The CDR3 sequence: CASSQDFRGSGELFF. CDR3 nucleotide sequence: TGTGCCAGCAGCCAAGATTTCAGGGGTAGCGGGGAGCTGTTTTTT. Combining the CDR3 with reference TRBV3-1 and TRBJ2-2 gives the whole variable domain DTAVSQTPKYLVTQMGNDKSIKCEQNLGHDTMYWYKQDSKKFLKIMFSYNNKELIINETVPNRFSPKSPDKAHLNLHINSLELGDSAVYFCASSQDFRGSGELFFGEGSRLTVL.